This is a list of T cell receptor beta chains from one sample in a study of control samples from healthy donors and cancer patients. Repertoires were generated with immunoSEQ multiplex PCR, while TCRdb's copy carries only in-frame clones and drops some. The sample records 70,000 to 95,000 clones, around 87% being singletons. Sequenced sample: blood. Every receptor here comes from a man aged 50 or older in good health. Both conserved end residues are part of each CDR3. Fields, in order: V gene, J gene, D gene, clone size, CDR3 protein, CDR3 DNA. The D gene is left open where the match is weak. Expanded clones are given a class, and other clones once, few, many or no size at all.

>TRBV19|TRBJ1-5|-|-
CASTEGRGYSNQPQHF
TGTGCCAGTACCGAAGGACGGGGATATAGCAATCAGCCCCAGCATTTT
>TRBV15|TRBJ1-5|TRBD1|-
CATSRQGLNQPQHF
TGTGCCACCAGCCGACAGGGCCTCAATCAGCCCCAGCATTTT
>TRBV5-1|TRBJ2-7|TRBD2|-
CASSPKGSGLAEEQYF
TGCGCCAGCAGCCCCAAGGGGTCCGGACTAGCCGAAGAGCAGTACTTC
>TRBV6-5|TRBJ2-7|TRBD1|once
CASLRDRASYEQYF
TGTGCCAGCCTTAGGGACAGGGCCTCCTACGAGCAGTACTTC
>TRBV7-2|TRBJ2-2|-|-
CASRDGKNTGELFF
TGTGCCAGCCGAGACGGGAAGAACACCGGGGAGCTGTTTTTT
>TRBV20-1|TRBJ2-1|-|-
CSAGWGEQFF
TGCAGTGCCGGTTGGGGTGAGCAGTTCTTC
>TRBV2|TRBJ2-1|-|-
CASSEAGNEQFF
TGTGCCAGCAGTGAAGCAGGGAACGAGCAGTTCTTC
>TRBV19|TRBJ1-5|-|-
CASSLESSNQPQHF
TGTGCCAGTAGTTTGGAAAGTAGCAATCAGCCCCAGCATTTT
>TRBV5-8|TRBJ2-1|TRBD2|-
CASSLSLAGGPLQFF
TGTGCCAGCAGCTTGAGCCTAGCGGGAGGGCCATTGCAGTTCTTC
>TRBV11-3|TRBJ1-1|-|-
CASSASESNTEAFF
TGTGCCAGCAGTGCGTCTGAGTCCAACACTGAAGCTTTCTTT
>TRBV5-5|TRBJ1-3|-|-
CASSLAFGRHGSGNTIYF
TGTGCCAGCAGCTTGGCCTTCGGAAGGCACGGCTCTGGAAACACCATATATTTT
>TRBV12-3/TRBV12-4|TRBJ2-3|-|-
CASSQTTDTQYF
TGTGCCAGCAGTCAAACTACCGATACGCAGTATTTT
>TRBV5-4|TRBJ1-2|TRBD1|once
CASSRDSNYGYTF
TGTGCCAGCAGCCGGGACAGCAACTATGGCTACACCTTC
>TRBV15|TRBJ2-7|-|-
CATSRGLSSYEQYF
TGTGCCACCAGCAGAGGGTTAAGCTCCTACGAGCAGTACTTC
>TRBV5-4|TRBJ1-2|-|once
CASSLGGGNGYTF
TGTGCCAGCAGCTTGGGTGGGGGTAATGGCTACACCTTC
>TRBV18|TRBJ2-2|-|-
CASSPPGRAGELFF
TGTGCCAGCTCACCTCCCGGCAGGGCCGGGGAGCTGTTTTTT
>TRBV11-1|TRBJ2-1|TRBD1|few
CASSANPGQEKFF
TGTGCCAGCAGCGCTAATCCGGGACAGGAAAAGTTCTTC
>TRBV6-2/TRBV6-3|TRBJ2-2|TRBD1|once
CASSYPLQGVINTGELFF
TGTGCCAGCAGTTACCCACTTCAGGGGGTCATAAACACCGGGGAGCTGTTTTTT
>TRBV5-6|TRBJ2-3|-|-
CASSPRFASTDTQYF
TGTGCCAGCAGCCCCCGGTTTGCTAGCACAGATACGCAGTATTTT
>TRBV2|TRBJ1-5|TRBD1|-
CASSRDSQALQLQHF
TGTGCCAGCAGTCGGGACAGCCAAGCCCTCCAGCTCCAGCATTTT
>TRBV5-4|TRBJ1-3|-|-
CASSLTVSPNTIYF
TGTGCCAGCAGCTTGACAGTGAGTCCGAACACCATATATTTT
>TRBV5-5|TRBJ2-7|-|-
CASSLGRQDTYEQYF
TGTGCCAGCAGCTTGGGAAGGCAGGACACCTACGAGCAGTACTTC
>TRBV2|TRBJ2-2|-|-
CASFYAGELFF
TGTGCCAGCTTCTACGCCGGGGAGCTGTTTTTT
>TRBV14|TRBJ2-7|TRBD2|-
CASSQSLAEIYEQYF
TGTGCCAGCAGCCAATCGCTAGCGGAGATCTACGAGCAGTACTTC
>TRBV2|TRBJ2-5|-|-
CASKDSQETQYF
TGTGCCAGCAAAGACAGCCAAGAGACCCAGTACTTC
>TRBV19|TRBJ1-2|-|-
CASRRAPENYGYTF
TGTGCCAGTCGGAGGGCCCCGGAAAACTATGGCTACACCTTC
>TRBV11-2|TRBJ2-7|-|-
CASSLAPGSLGEQYF
TGTGCCAGCAGCTTAGCTCCCGGCAGTCTCGGCGAGCAGTACTTC
>TRBV2|TRBJ1-2|-|-
CASSGREGGTDGYTF
TGTGCCAGCAGTGGAAGAGAAGGGGGGACGGATGGCTACACCTTC
>TRBV3-1/TRBV3-2|TRBJ1-5|-|once
CASSQASKGQPQHF
TGTGCCAGCAGCCAAGCCTCGAAGGGTCAGCCCCAGCATTTT
>TRBV4-1|TRBJ2-3|TRBD2|once
CASKLAGATSTDTQYF
TGCGCCAGCAAACTAGCGGGGGCCACTAGCACAGATACGCAGTATTTT
>TRBV11-2|TRBJ1-4|TRBD1|-
CASSLDLGQATSTNEKLFF
TGTGCCAGCAGCTTAGATCTTGGACAGGCAACCTCTACTAATGAAAAACTGTTTTTT
>TRBV2|TRBJ1-5|-|-
CASSEGVGNGPQHF
TGTGCCAGCAGTGAAGGTGTCGGCAATGGGCCCCAGCATTTT
>TRBV7-2|TRBJ2-2|-|once
CASSLVGQGNTGELFF
TGTGCCAGCAGCTTAGTCGGCCAGGGGAACACCGGGGAGCTGTTTTTT
>TRBV7-9|TRBJ1-1|-|-
CASSLDMNTEAFF
TGTGCCAGCAGCTTGGATATGAACACTGAAGCTTTCTTT
>TRBV6-2/TRBV6-3|TRBJ1-1|-|-
CASSSRIAEAFF
TGTGCCAGCAGTTCGAGAATCGCTGAAGCTTTCTTT
>TRBV4-1|TRBJ2-7|-|-
CASSQVWGRSSYEQYF
TGCGCCAGCAGCCAAGTCTGGGGGAGGAGCTCCTACGAGCAGTACTTC
>TRBV19|TRBJ2-1|TRBD2|-
CASSITSGAWNEQFF
TGTGCCAGTAGTATAACTAGCGGGGCCTGGAATGAGCAGTTCTTC
>TRBV7-2|TRBJ2-7|-|-
CASRPRMASYEQYF
TGTGCCAGCAGGCCGCGGATGGCCTCCTACGAGCAGTACTTC
>TRBV3-1/TRBV3-2|TRBJ1-2|-|-
CASSQDSPGLASAGAYYGYTF
TGTGCCAGCAGCCAAGATTCTCCGGGGTTGGCTTCGGCGGGGGCATACTATGGCTACACCTTC
>TRBV23-1|TRBJ1-4|TRBD1|-
CASSQSADRDFTNEKLFF
TGCGCCAGCAGTCAATCGGCGGACAGGGACTTTACTAATGAAAAACTGTTTTTT
>TRBV3-1/TRBV3-2|TRBJ2-5|TRBD2|-
CASSSHSGGVGETQYF
TGTGCCAGCAGCTCTCATAGCGGGGGGGTTGGGGAGACCCAGTACTTC
>TRBV19|TRBJ1-1|-|-
CASIYPGTEAFF
TGTGCCAGTATCTATCCGGGGACAGAAGCTTTCTTT
>TRBV19|TRBJ1-2|TRBD1|once
CASSVGTGSTYGYTF
TGTGCCAGTAGTGTTGGGACAGGGAGTACCTATGGCTACACCTTC
>TRBV11-3|TRBJ1-1|TRBD1|-
CASSPWTGTMNTEAFF
TGTGCCAGCAGCCCCTGGACAGGGACCATGAACACTGAAGCTTTCTTT
>TRBV7-2|TRBJ1-3|-|few
CASSFGTTRGGNTIYF
TGTGCCAGCAGCTTTGGCACCACTAGGGGTGGAAACACCATATATTTT
>TRBV28|TRBJ1-1|-|-
CASSLGGQGKFTEAFF
TGTGCCAGCAGCCTGGGCGGCCAGGGGAAATTCACTGAAGCTTTCTTT
>TRBV6-5|TRBJ2-1|-|-
CASSLSLQGTEQFF
TGTGCCAGCAGCCTATCCCTCCAGGGTACTGAGCAGTTCTTC
>TRBV7-8|TRBJ2-3|-|-
CASSFGQGPDTQYF
TGTGCCAGCAGCTTTGGGCAGGGCCCAGATACGCAGTATTTT
>TRBV2|TRBJ2-3|TRBD2|once
CASSGEPSGVITDTQYF
TGTGCCAGCAGTGGCGAGCCTAGCGGAGTAATCACAGATACGCAGTATTTT